The 8 T cell receptor beta chains given below trace back to one sample, sequenced in a study of blood T cell repertoires in COVID-19 (dated by TCRdb to the early 2020s). Library preparation was by the immunoSEQ multiplex PCR assay. TCRdb re-hosts the immuneACCESS table, in-frame sequences only. Its copies lack some clones; in the studies checked, an unresolved V gene accounts for under half of them, and the cause for the rest is not known. In all, the sample holds tens of thousands of clones, and 88% of those were seen once. The ten largest clones take up around an eighth of the sample. Specimen: peripheral blood. The receptor set was obtained from a human donor in a cohort sampled during active COVID-19.

The CDR3 loop reads CAWSSGTGTTNEKLFF. DNA of the CDR3: TGTGCCTGGAGCTCCGGGACAGGGACAACTAATGAAAAACTGTTTTTT. The V gene is TRBV30, the J gene TRBJ1-4; 9 bases match TRBD1. The germline V gene has CDR1 GTSNPN and CDR2 SVGIG (reference sequence). Trimming cost V 3 bases and J 0 bases; bases outside gene matches: 5. This CDR3 spans 16 amino acids.

This clone appeared once. The CDR3 sequence: CASSTRGDRLNTEAFF. The CDR3 nucleotides read TGCGCCAGCAGCACCCGGGGGGACAGGCTGAACACTGAAGCTTTCTTT. The J gene is TRBJ1-1, the V gene TRBV4-1, with 8 bases matching TRBD1. The CDR3 runs 16 residues. With 5 bases clipped from V and 0 bases from J, the junction kept 8 bases outside the gene matches. Per germline, CDR1 MGHRA and CDR2 YSYEKL.

The V call is TRBV7-9, the J call TRBJ1-4, with D maybe TRBD1 (6 bases). The CDR3 has 16 amino acids. Germline V gene lookup returns CDR1 SEHNR and CDR2 FQNEAQ (reference sequence). V dropped 5 bases and J dropped 4 bases, with 17 bases sitting between them. The CDR3, as DNA: TGTGCCAGCAGCCTCAGGACAGCCGAGGATAATGAAAAACTGTTTTTT. It translates to CASSLRTAEDNEKLFF.

The rearrangement links TRBV7-9 to TRBJ1-6, with 8 bases matching TRBD1. V lost 4 bases and J lost 7; bases outside the gene matches: 6. In germline, CDR1 is SEHNR, CDR2 FQNEAQ (reference sequence). This CDR3 is built from 15 residues. CDR3: CASSWDRPANSPLHF. The CDR3 nucleotides read TGTGCCAGCAGCTGGGACAGGCCGGCGAATTCACCCCTCCACTTT.

The V gene is TRBV7-9, the J gene TRBJ1-1; no firm D call. CDR3 length equals 12 residues. Trimming pared 2 bases from V and 5 bases from J, leaving 6 bases between. Germline V lookup: CDR1 SEHNR, CDR2 FQNEAQ (reference sequence). CDR3 coding DNA: TGTGCCAGCAGCTTATCGGTGACTGAAGCTTTCTTT. Its protein is CASSLSVTEAFF.

V and J are TRBV7-2 and TRBJ2-2; TRBD2 matches 11 bases. The CDR3 runs 19 residues. V trimming: 2 bases; J trimming: 5 bases; junction bases outside the gene matches: 13. Germline-derived CDR1 and CDR2 are SGHTA and FQGNSA. In DNA, the CDR3 is TGTGCCAGCAGCTTAACACGCGCTAGCGGGGGGCGTCGGACCGGGGAGCTGTTTTTT. This gives the protein CASSLTRASGGRRTGELFF.

The gene calls are TRBV18 and TRBJ1-1; D possibly corresponds to TRBD1 (6 bases). V shed 3 bases and J shed 0 bases, with 11 bases lying between them. Germline V gene lookup returns CDR1 KGHSH and CDR2 LQKENI. The CDR3 is 15 residues long. CDR3 sequence (DNA): TGTGCCAGCTCACCGGCGACAGGAGTGAACACTGAAGCTTTCTTT. It is translated as CASSPATGVNTEAFF.

CDR3 sequence: CASSTGQLNQPQHF. The DNA of the CDR3 is TGTGCCAGCAGCACGGGACAGCTCAATCAGCCCCAGCATTTT. The chain carries TRBV7-2 and TRBJ1-5; 7 bases align to TRBD1. The trim removed 5 bases at V and 3 bases at J, leaving 4 bases unmatched. CDR1 is SGHTA and CDR2 is FQGNSA in the germline V gene. The CDR3 runs to 14 residues.